This TCR beta chain stems from a study of shared clonotypes between healthy human individuals. TCRdb keeps only in-frame clones here, not all; method: immunoSEQ multiplex PCR. Here the sample spans some 320,000 clones, about nine tenths being singletons. Per the germline V gene, CDR1 is MGHRA and CDR2 is YSYEKL. Unmatched junction bases numbered 4, after V lost 0 bases and J lost 0 bases. The CDR3 runs 16 residues. The chain is built from TRBV4-1 and TRBJ2-7; 8 nucleotides line up with TRBD2. The TCR was taken from a young man in good health. Sequencing was carried out using memory CD8+ T cells sorted from blood. Documented subset: CD45RO+ cells pooled with CCR7-negative TemRA cells. This chain's CDR3 is CASSQEPSGFSYEQYF. The CDR3 DNA sequence: TGCGCCAGCAGCCAAGAGCCTAGCGGGTTCTCCTACGAGCAGTACTTC.